This T cell receptor beta chain was identified during a study of blood T cell repertoires in COVID-19. Study-wide context: Whether acute or convalescent, the COVID-19 samples came from the United States, Italy and Spain.

V lost 4 bases and J lost 4, with 15 bases in between. This CDR3 is built from 15 residues. The germline V gene has CDR1 SGHRS and CDR2 YFSETQ. As handled by the study authors: Amplified reference gene primers provided the basis for estimating nucleated cell counts. The repertoire was sequenced with immunoSEQ multiplex PCR; TCRdb's copy has only in-frame clones and lacks some. V and J calls and clone size follow that table, whereas D and trimming were derived from the DNA. The sample consists of roughly 250,000 clones, 85% to 90% of them appearing once. The sample consisted of PBMCs or T cells enriched from blood (not recorded which). The V and J genes are TRBV5-1 and TRBJ1-3; D remains ambiguous. This sequence was found in a woman aged 18-29 years who had recovered from COVID-19. The DNA of the CDR3 is TGCGCCAGCAGCCCCGGGCCCACGGGGGGAAACACCATATATTTT. Amino acids: CASSPGPTGGNTIYF.